The 30 T cell receptor beta chains listed next were all sequenced from one sample in a study of T cells expressing NK-cell markers. TCRdb processed the 5' RACE reads again and assigns one entry to each CDR3 protein, with no DNA. The table counts some 110,000 distinct CDR3 sequences; approximately 18% lies in the top ten. Sequenced material: blood T cells: a sorted CD56 or NKG2C T cell subset, CD4+ or CD8+ T cells, or bulk PBMC T cells (not recorded which). The receptors derive from a woman aged 18 to 75 in good health.

The rearrangement uses TRBV6-1 and TRBJ1-5; TCRdb's assignment of TRBD1 cannot be checked, as there is no DNA. CDR3 length: 16 amino acids. Germline CDR1 and CDR2: MNHNS and SASEGT. The CDR3 protein is CASSDTGTGDNQPQHF.

The chain has TRBV12-3 or TRBV12-4 and TRBJ2-5; TCRdb gives TRBD2 as the D gene, but with no DNA this cannot be confirmed. CDR3 length equals 15 residues. The CDR3 loop is CASRKGGTTEETQYF.

The chain carries TRBV10-3 and TRBJ1-5. Per the germline V gene, CDR1 is ENHRY and CDR2 is SYGVKD. CDR3 length equals 15 residues. CDR3 protein: CAISESSDSNQPQHF.

The gene calls are TRBV7-2 and TRBJ1-2; there is no DNA to check the TCRdb D call of TRBD1. Looked up from germline, CDR1 is SGHTA and CDR2 is FQGNSA. This CDR3 spans 14 amino acids. This CDR3 reads CASTLRSRVYGYTF.

This chain uses TRBV6-2 or TRBV6-3 with TRBJ2-5; TCRdb names TRBD2, which stays unverified in the absence of DNA. Germline assignment: CDR1 MNHEY and CDR2 SVGEGT. CDR3 size: 16 residues. The CDR3 sequence: CASSYQGGLGQETQYF.

The V call is TRBV15, the J call TRBJ1-2; the D call from TCRdb, TRBD1, cannot be confirmed without DNA. Germline V CDR1 and CDR2: LNHNV, YYDKDF (reference sequence). The CDR3 spans 17 residues. The CDR3 here is CATSTVHPDDANYGYTF.

The chain is built from TRBV13 and TRBJ2-3; TCRdb calls TRBD2, which cannot be checked without DNA. The CDR3 is made up of 14 amino acids. From germline, CDR1 is PRHDT and CDR2 FYEKMQ (reference sequence). CDR3 in amino acids: CASSPRELADTQYF.

The V and J genes are TRBV6-5 and TRBJ2-5; checking the TCRdb D call of TRBD1 is not possible without DNA. The CDR3 loop spans 17 amino acids. Germline CDR1 and CDR2: MNHEY and SVGAGI. CDR3: CASSYSGQGVRQETQYF.

J is TRBJ2-3 and V is TRBV6-5; no DNA is available, so the TRBD1 call from TCRdb remains unchecked. The germline gives CDR1 MNHEY, CDR2 SVGAGI. The CDR3 extends over 15 amino acids. The CDR3 region is CASSYYGGASDTQYF.

The chain is built from TRBV20-1 and TRBJ1-2. CDR1 and CDR2 (germline): DFQATT, SNEGSKA (reference sequence). The CDR3 is 13 residues long. The CDR3 reads CSARDPTLYGYTF.

The V gene is TRBV20-1, the J gene TRBJ1-1. The CDR3 runs 12 residues. Germline V gene sequence: CDR1 DFQATT, CDR2 SNEGSKA (reference sequence). Here the CDR3 reads CSASAGNTEAFF.

The chain has TRBV20-1 and TRBJ1-5. The CDR3 contains 16 residues. CDR1 is DFQATT and CDR2 is SNEGSKA in the germline V gene (reference sequence). The chain's CDR3 is CSASLGFHSMDQPQHF.

J is TRBJ2-7 and V is TRBV7-6. This CDR3 is 15 amino acids long. From germline, CDR1 is SGHVS and CDR2 FNYEAQ. The chain's CDR3 is CASSISGSISYEQYF.

The chain joins TRBV20-1 to TRBJ2-5; TCRdb picks TRBD2, but there is no DNA to check that call. Germline V gene sequence: CDR1 DFQATT, CDR2 SNEGSKA (reference sequence). The CDR3 is 16 amino acids. This CDR3 is CSARARLSGGRETQYF.

V gene TRBV20-1 combines with J gene TRBJ1-1. Germline CDR1 DFQATT, CDR2 SNEGSKA (reference sequence). The CDR3 spans 14 residues. Here the CDR3 reads CSARDLARDTEAFF.

The rearrangement uses TRBV12-3 or TRBV12-4 and TRBJ1-3. CDR3 size: 12 residues. CDR3 residues: CASSLSGNTIYF.

The chain couples TRBV12-3 or TRBV12-4 to TRBJ2-3; TCRdb's D call of TRBD2 is untestable without DNA. The CDR3 runs to 17 residues. The CDR3 loop is CASRGLAGGRGTDTQYF.

V gene TRBV7-9 combines with J gene TRBJ2-5; TCRdb reports TRBD1, a call that lacks DNA to check it against. The CDR3 runs 15 residues. The germline CDR1 and CDR2 sequences are SEHNR and FQNEAQ (reference sequence). The CDR3 spells CASSFRTGSQETQYF.

The chain couples TRBV20-1 to TRBJ2-1; no DNA is available, so the TRBD2 call from TCRdb remains unchecked. The germline V gene encodes CDR1 DFQATT and CDR2 SNEGSKA (reference sequence). This CDR3 contains 15 residues. The CDR3 loop is CSARTREGLNNEQFF.

This chain uses TRBV4-3 with TRBJ2-1; TCRdb's D gene call, TRBD1, goes unchecked for lack of DNA. CDR1 is LGHNA, CDR2 YSLEER, per germline. CDR3 length: 13 residues. The CDR3 region is CASSQGGDNEQFF.

CDR3 region: CSAIPASGNTGELFF. The V gene is TRBV20-1, the J gene TRBJ2-2; TCRdb's D gene call, TRBD2, goes unchecked for lack of DNA. Germline CDR1 and CDR2: DFQATT and SNEGSKA (reference sequence). The CDR3 totals 15 residues.

The chain recombines TRBV5-1 with TRBJ1-6; TCRdb outputs TRBD1, but without DNA this stays unchecked. The CDR3 sequence is 14 residues long. Per the germline V gene, CDR1 is SGHRS and CDR2 is YFSETQ. The CDR3 sequence: CASRYDKAVGALHF.

The V gene is TRBV12-3 or TRBV12-4, the J gene TRBJ2-7; TCRdb gives TRBD2 as the D gene, but with no DNA this cannot be confirmed. CDR3 length: 14 amino acids. This CDR3 reads CASSGSESSYEQYF.

CDR3 region: CASSQDVSRSYEQYF. V and J are TRBV27 and TRBJ2-7. Looked up from germline, CDR1 is MNHEY and CDR2 is SMNVEV (reference sequence). The CDR3 is 15 residues long.

The rearrangement links TRBV27 to TRBJ2-5. Looked up from germline, CDR1 is MNHEY and CDR2 is SMNVEV (reference sequence). The CDR3 is 14 residues long. The CDR3 region is CASSFAALQETQYF.

This chain links TRBV7-8 with TRBJ1-4; TCRdb indicates TRBD1, and absent DNA this call remains unverified. Per the germline V gene, CDR1 is SGHVS and CDR2 is FQNEAQ. CDR3 size: 15 residues. CDR3 sequence reads: CASSHRQATNEKLFF.

The chain is built from TRBV3-1 and TRBJ2-5; TCRdb's assignment of TRBD1 cannot be checked, as there is no DNA. This CDR3 is 17 amino acids long. The germline gives CDR1 LGHDT, CDR2 YNNKEL (reference sequence). CDR3 sequence: CASSQPTYLGGEETQYF.

The chain links TRBV14 to TRBJ2-3; TCRdb's D call, TRBD2, is unchecked because there is no DNA. Per the germline V gene, CDR1 is SGHDN and CDR2 is FVKESK. The CDR3 totals 19 residues. The CDR3 protein is CASSQGGGTSGGRTDTQYF.

This rearrangement joins TRBV4-3 to TRBJ2-7. The CDR3 has 14 residues. The germline CDR1 and CDR2 sequences are LGHNA and YSLEER. The CDR3 is CASSQDREGYEQYF.

CDR3 in amino acids: CATVGAAPYEQYF. The gene calls are TRBV28 and TRBJ2-7; TCRdb designates TRBD1, a call that cannot be tested without DNA. This CDR3 region has 13 residues. Germline-derived CDR1 and CDR2 are MDHEN and SYDVKM.